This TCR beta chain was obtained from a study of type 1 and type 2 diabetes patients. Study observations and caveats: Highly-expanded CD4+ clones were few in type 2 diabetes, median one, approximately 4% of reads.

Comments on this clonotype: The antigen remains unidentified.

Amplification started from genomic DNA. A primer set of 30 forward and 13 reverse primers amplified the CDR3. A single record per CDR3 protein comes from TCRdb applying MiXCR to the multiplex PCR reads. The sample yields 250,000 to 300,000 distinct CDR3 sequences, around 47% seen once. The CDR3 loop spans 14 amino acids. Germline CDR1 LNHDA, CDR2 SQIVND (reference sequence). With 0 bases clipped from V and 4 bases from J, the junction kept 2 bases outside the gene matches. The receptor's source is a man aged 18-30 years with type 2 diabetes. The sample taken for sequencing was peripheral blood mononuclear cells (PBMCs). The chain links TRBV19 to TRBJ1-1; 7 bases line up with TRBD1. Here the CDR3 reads CASSIEAGGTEAFF. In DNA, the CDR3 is TGTGCCAGTAGTATAGAAGCAGGGGGCACTGAAGCTTTCTTT.